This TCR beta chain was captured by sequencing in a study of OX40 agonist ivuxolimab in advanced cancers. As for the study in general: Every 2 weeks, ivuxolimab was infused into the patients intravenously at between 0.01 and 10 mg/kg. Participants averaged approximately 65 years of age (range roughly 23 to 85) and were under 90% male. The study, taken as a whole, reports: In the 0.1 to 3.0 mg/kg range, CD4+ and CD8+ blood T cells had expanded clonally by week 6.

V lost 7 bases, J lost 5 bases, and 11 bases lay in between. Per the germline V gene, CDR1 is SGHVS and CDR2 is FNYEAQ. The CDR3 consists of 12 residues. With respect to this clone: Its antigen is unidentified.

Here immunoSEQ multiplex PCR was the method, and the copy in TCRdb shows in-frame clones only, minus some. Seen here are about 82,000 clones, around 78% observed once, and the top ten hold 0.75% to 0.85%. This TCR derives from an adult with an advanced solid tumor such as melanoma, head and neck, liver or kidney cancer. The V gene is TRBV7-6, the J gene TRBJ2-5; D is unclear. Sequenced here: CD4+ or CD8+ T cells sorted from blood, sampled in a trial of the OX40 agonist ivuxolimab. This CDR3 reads CASKEIGETQYF. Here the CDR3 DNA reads TGTGCCAGCAAAGAAATAGGGGAGACCCAGTACTTC.